This section outlines one T cell receptor (beta chain) sequence together with its context. The antigen remains unidentified. Some clones are missing from TCRdb's copy, which holds only in-frame ones; the method was immunoSEQ multiplex PCR. Among tens of thousands of clones, around nine tenths were seen once, and the ten largest hold approximately 3.2%. This sample is drawn from a study of STAT5B mutations in CD4+ large granular lymphocyte leukemia. Study-level results: Without putative leukemic clones, patient CD4-sorted repertoires remained more clonal than healthy CD4+ repertoires.

The specimen was CD4+ T cells from blood buffy coats. This receptor was obtained from a human donor in good health.

Here the CDR3 reads CASSSETGEGELFF. Written as DNA, the CDR3 is TGTGCCAGCAGCTCCGAAACAGGAGAAGGCGAGCTGTTTTTT. The J gene is TRBJ2-2, the V gene TRBV7-6; the D gene is possibly TRBD1 (5 bases). V dropped 4 bases and J dropped 11 bases, with 17 bases sitting between them. Germline CDR1 is SGHVS and CDR2 is FNYEAQ. The CDR3 totals 14 residues.